Below, 22 T cell receptor beta chains from the same sample are listed, as sequenced in a study of chemoradiotherapy in HPV16-positive cancers (dated 2022 in TCRdb). Library generation was performed with the immunoSEQ multiplex PCR assay. TCRdb obtained this table from immuneACCESS and retained in-frame rearrangements with V and J assigned. These tables miss some clones; where compared with another copy, unresolved V genes account for less than half of the shortfall, and the remainder is unexplained. The sample profile shows around 6,200 clones; approximately 80% of them were found once. Of the sample, approximately 8.1% falls within the top ten clones. Sequencing used tumor tissue, obtained from a patient who underwent chemoradiotherapy. These receptors came from a human donor with HPV-associated anogenital cancer.

The CDR3 is CASSESGTGDEKLFF. DNA for the CDR3: TGCGCCAGCAGTGAGAGCGGGACAGGGGATGAAAAACTGTTTTTT. This rearrangement joins TRBV10-2 to TRBJ1-4; the match to TRBD1 covers 10 bases. With V trimmed by 2 bases and J by 6 bases, 3 bases remained unmatched. The CDR3 is 15 residues long. Germline V gene sequence: CDR1 WSHSY, CDR2 SAAADI.

This clone was seen once. V and J are TRBV27 and TRBJ2-7; 7 bases agree with TRBD1. Germline V lookup: CDR1 MNHEY, CDR2 SMNVEV (reference sequence). The length of the CDR3 is 17 residues. Trimming cost V 2 bases and J 6 bases; bases outside gene matches: 16. In DNA, the CDR3 is TGTGCCAGCAGTTTAGTAAATCCAGGCAGGGGGTTTCGCGAGCAGTACTTC. Translation: CASSLVNPGRGFREQYF.

The rearrangement links TRBV29-1 to TRBJ2-7; D might be TRBD1 or TRBD2, each matching 6 bases. CDR3 length: 14 residues. CDR1 is SQVTM, CDR2 ANQGSEA, per germline. V was cut by 5 bases and J by 0 bases, with 14 bases left in between. The CDR3 sequence: CSVRPGASSYEQYF. CDR3 nucleotide sequence: TGCAGCGTTCGCCCGGGGGCGAGCTCCTACGAGCAGTACTTC.

This chain uses TRBV4-2 with TRBJ2-7; possible D gene TRBD1, 5 bases. Trimming shortened V by 1 base and J by 4 bases, and 20 bases separated the two germline ends. This CDR3 has 17 residues. Per germline, CDR1 LGHNA and CDR2 YNFKEQ. Written as DNA, the CDR3 is TGTGCCAGCAGCCAAGGGAGTGGGTCACAGGCCCTTTACGAGCAGTACTTC. Protein sequence: CASSQGSGSQALYEQYF.

This clone was picked up a small number of times. The chain employs TRBV13 and TRBJ2-7, with TRBD1 matching over 11 bases. The germline CDR1 and CDR2 sequences are PRHDT and FYEKMQ (reference sequence). After removal of 3 bases from V and 7 bases from J, the junction contained 11 bases not matched to a gene. This CDR3 spans 16 amino acids. CDR3 sequence: CASSFFPGQGVKEQYF. Written as DNA, the CDR3 is TGTGCCAGCAGCTTCTTTCCGGGACAGGGGGTGAAGGAGCAGTACTTC.

This clone was detected only once. V usage is TRBV29-1 and J usage is TRBJ1-6, with TRBD1 as a possible D gene (5 bases). The CDR3 has 14 residues. Between the trimmed V and J ends, which lost 5 bases and 10 bases, there was a span of 18 bases. The germline V gene encodes CDR1 SQVTM and CDR2 ANQGSEA. The CDR3, as DNA: TGCAGCGTTACTGTCGGGGGTTCCGACTCACCCCTCCACTTT. Its protein is CSVTVGGSDSPLHF.

The chain couples TRBV29-1 to TRBJ2-2; 16 nucleotides match TRBD2. Per the germline V gene, CDR1 is SQVTM and CDR2 is ANQGSEA. Losses at the gene ends were 7 bases for V and 1 base for J; bases not matched to a gene: 9. This CDR3 has 18 residues. CDR3 sequence: CSARGTSGGGWNTGELFF. As DNA, the CDR3 is TGCAGCGCCAGGGGGACTAGCGGGGGGGGGTGGAACACCGGGGAGCTGTTTTTT.

This clone was seen a handful of times. The chain is built from TRBV5-4 and TRBJ2-7; tentatively, D is TRBD2 (6 bases). The germline V gene has CDR1 SGHNT and CDR2 YYREEE (reference sequence). The CDR3 is 15 residues long. Trimming removed 0 bases at V and 3 bases at J, with 13 bases between. The CDR3 spells CASSLDSGFGYEQYF. CDR3 DNA: TGTGCCAGCAGCTTGGATAGCGGATTCGGCTACGAGCAGTACTTC.

The rearrangement joins TRBV5-1 to TRBJ2-1; 7 nucleotides agree with TRBD2. The CDR3 contains 16 residues. Germline V CDR1 and CDR2: SGHRS, YFSETQ. V dropped 4 bases and J dropped 6; count of bases not matched to a gene: 13. The CDR3 bases are TGCGCCAGCAGCATCTCGGGCTGGGGGGGGACCAATGAGCAGTTCTTC. Translating gives CASSISGWGGTNEQFF.

The chain links TRBV28 to TRBJ2-7, with 7 bases identical to TRBD1. V shed 5 bases and J 5 bases; nucleotides not matched to a gene: 9. This CDR3 region has 14 residues. The V gene's germline CDR1 is MDHEN and CDR2 SYDVKM. CDR3 coding DNA: TGTGCCAGCAGTACAACAGGGGTGGGGGACGAGCAGTACTTC. As protein: CASSTTGVGDEQYF.

By sample fraction, this clone is large (0.1 to 1%). The chain links TRBV27 to TRBJ2-1; unclear D gene. The V gene lost 5 bases and the J gene lost 5 bases, with 7 bases spanning the gap. Germline CDR1 and CDR2: MNHEY and SMNVEV (reference sequence). The length of the CDR3 is 12 residues. The DNA for the CDR3 is TGTGCCAGCAGTATGATGGACAATGAGCAGTTCTTC. This encodes CASSMMDNEQFF.

The chain uses TRBV7-2 and TRBJ2-3; no clear D gene. The CDR3 covers 15 residues. With 1 base removed from V and 5 bases from J, the gap between germline ends came to 13 bases. CDR1 SGHTA and CDR2 FQGNSA come from the germline V gene. CDR3 sequence (DNA): TGTGCCAGCAGCTTAGTGTCTCACGGTAAAGATACGCAGTATTTT. Protein sequence: CASSLVSHGKDTQYF.

In its sample, this clone was seen once. The chain uses TRBV7-9 and TRBJ2-5, with 7 bases that match TRBD1. Germline V gene lookup returns CDR1 SEHNR and CDR2 FQNEAQ (reference sequence). Trimming removed 5 bases from V and 3 bases from J; junction bases left unmatched: 6. CDR3 length: 14 amino acids. CDR3 DNA: TGTGCCAGCAGCAAATCCGGGACAGAAGAGACCCAGTACTTC. This translates into CASSKSGTEETQYF.

This rearrangement joins TRBV7-2 to TRBJ1-3; D uncertain. CDR1 and CDR2 (germline): SGHTA, FQGNSA. The V end lost 3 bases, the J end lost 0 bases, and 9 bases lay between the germline ends. The length of the CDR3 is 15 residues. CDR3 nucleotides: TGTGCCAGCAGCTTTTCAAGGAGCTCTGGAAACACCATATATTTT. It codes for CASSFSRSSGNTIYF. The full variable domain, in which reference TRBV7-2 and TRBJ1-3 provide the parts outside the CDR3, is GAGVSQSPSNKVTEKGKDVELRCDPISGHTALYWYRQSLGQGLEFLIYFQGNSAPDKSGLPSDRFSAERTGGSVSTLTIQRTQQEDSAVYLCASSFSRSSGNTIYFGEGSWLTVV.

J is TRBJ1-1 and V is TRBV6-6; 7 bases are shared with TRBD1. The ends lost 4 bases at V and 10 bases at J; junction bases unmatched: 6. This CDR3 comprises 12 residues. CDR1 and CDR2 (germline): MNHNY, SVGAGI (reference sequence). The CDR3: CASSLEGARAFF. The CDR3 DNA sequence: TGTGCCAGCAGTTTAGAGGGGGCGAGAGCTTTCTTT.

The chain links TRBV5-1 to TRBJ1-1; the match to TRBD1 covers 7 bases. V lost 9 bases and J lost 0; bases outside the gene matches: 2. There are 12 residues in the CDR3. Germline CDR1 and CDR2: SGHRS and YFSETQ. The CDR3 loop reads CATQGMNTEAFF. The CDR3 nucleotides read TGCGCCACACAGGGGATGAACACTGAAGCTTTCTTT.

The chain carries TRBV19 and TRBJ2-7; D remains ambiguous. This CDR3 is built from 12 residues. V lost 3 bases and J 6 bases, leaving 9 bases between the germline ends. In germline, CDR1 is LNHDA, CDR2 SQIVND (reference sequence). CDR3 sequence reads: CASSIVAGEQYF. The CDR3 DNA sequence: TGTGCCAGTAGTATCGTGGCCGGCGAGCAGTACTTC.

CDR3 region: CASTQSEYGNTIYF. The CDR3 DNA reads TGTGCCAGCACCCAGTCCGAGTATGGAAACACCATATATTTT. The chain uses TRBV7-9 and TRBJ1-3; D call uncertain. This CDR3 has 14 residues. The germline V and J ends were trimmed by 7 bases and 3 bases, with 13 bases remaining between them. CDR1 is SEHNR and CDR2 is FQNEAQ in the germline V gene (reference sequence).

This rearrangement joins TRBV2 to TRBJ1-2; no firm D call. CDR1 is SNHLY and CDR2 is FYNNEI in the germline V gene. The length of the CDR3 is 12 residues. Trimming stripped 2 bases from V and 4 bases from J, with 5 bases between. The CDR3 sequence: CASSEHSYGYTF. Written as DNA, the CDR3 is TGTGCCAGCAGTGAACACAGCTATGGCTACACCTTC.

V gene TRBV5-6 combines with J gene TRBJ1-1; 12 bases map to TRBD1. This CDR3 has 15 amino acids. Germline V gene data show CDR1 as SGHDT and CDR2 as YYEEEE. The trim removed 3 bases at V and 5 bases at J, leaving 5 bases unmatched. The chain's CDR3 is CASSWDRGLETEAFF. The CDR3 DNA reads as TGTGCCAGCAGCTGGGACAGGGGGCTGGAGACTGAAGCTTTCTTT.

The chain couples TRBV30 to TRBJ1-1; D ambiguous. The CDR3 has 14 residues. V was shortened by 3 bases and J by 3 bases, with 14 bases between the two germline ends. Germline lookup yields CDR1 GTSNPN and CDR2 SVGIG (reference sequence). CDR3 in DNA: TGTGCCTGGAGGAGGGAGGGTTTGGACACTGAAGCTTTCTTT. Protein sequence: CAWRREGLDTEAFF. The variable domain in full, with the rest retrieved from reference TRBV30 and TRBJ1-1, is SQTIHQWPATLVQPVGSPLSLECTVEGTSNPNLYWYRQAAGRGLQLLFYSVGIGQISSEVPQNLSASRPQDRQFILSSKKLLLSDSGFYLCAWRREGLDTEAFFGQGTRLTVV.

This clone was seen a single time. The chain employs TRBV29-1 and TRBJ1-2; D is unresolved. This CDR3 has 12 residues. V lost 3 bases and J lost 2, with 7 bases in between. Germline V gene data show CDR1 as SQVTM and CDR2 as ANQGSEA. CDR3 sequence reads: CSVDRGNYGYTF. For the CDR3, the DNA is TGCAGCGTTGACCGGGGAAACTATGGCTACACCTTC.